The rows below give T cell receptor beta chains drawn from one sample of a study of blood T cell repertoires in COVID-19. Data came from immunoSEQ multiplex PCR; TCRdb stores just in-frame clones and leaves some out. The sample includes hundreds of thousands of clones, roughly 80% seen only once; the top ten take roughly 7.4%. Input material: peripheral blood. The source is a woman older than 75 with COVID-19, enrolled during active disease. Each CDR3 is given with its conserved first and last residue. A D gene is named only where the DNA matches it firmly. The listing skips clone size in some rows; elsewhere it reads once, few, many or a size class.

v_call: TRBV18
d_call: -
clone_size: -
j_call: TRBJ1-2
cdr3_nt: TGTGCCAGCTCACCATTCAAAGAAGCTAGGGGAGGCTACACCTTC
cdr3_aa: CASSPFKEARGGYTF

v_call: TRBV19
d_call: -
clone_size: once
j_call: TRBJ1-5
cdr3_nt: TGTGCCAGTAGTATAGATAAGGCAGGGGGCAATCAGCCCCAGCATTTT
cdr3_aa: CASSIDKAGGNQPQHF

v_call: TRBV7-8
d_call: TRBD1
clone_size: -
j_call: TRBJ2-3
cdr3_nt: TGTGCCAGCAGCTTAGGACAGGGTGCTTCGAAAGATACGCAGTATTTT
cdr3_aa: CASSLGQGASKDTQYF

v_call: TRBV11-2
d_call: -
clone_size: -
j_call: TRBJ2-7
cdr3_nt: TGTGCCAGCAGCGGAGAACCAAGGACCTACGAGCAGTACTTC
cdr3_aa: CASSGEPRTYEQYF

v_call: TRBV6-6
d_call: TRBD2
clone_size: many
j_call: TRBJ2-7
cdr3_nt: TGTGCCAGCAGTCCTAGGACTAGCGGTAGGGGCTACGAGCAGTACTTC
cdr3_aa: CASSPRTSGRGYEQYF

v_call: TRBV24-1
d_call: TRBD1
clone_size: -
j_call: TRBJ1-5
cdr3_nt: TGTGCCACCAGTGAGAGGGGGCGTAATCAGCCCCAGCATTTT
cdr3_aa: CATSERGRNQPQHF

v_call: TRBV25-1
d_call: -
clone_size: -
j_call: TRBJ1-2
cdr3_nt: TGTGCCAGCAGTGAGGGGCAGTACGACTATGGCTACACCTTC
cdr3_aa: CASSEGQYDYGYTF

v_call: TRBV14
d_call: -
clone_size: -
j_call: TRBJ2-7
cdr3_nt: TGTGCCAGCAGCCAAGATCGCAGGCCGGCTTACGAGCAGTACTTC
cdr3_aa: CASSQDRRPAYEQYF

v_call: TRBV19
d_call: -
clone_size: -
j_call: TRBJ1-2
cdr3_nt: TGTGCCAGTAGTATGTCAGGGATACTGAACTATGGCTACACCTTC
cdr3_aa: CASSMSGILNYGYTF

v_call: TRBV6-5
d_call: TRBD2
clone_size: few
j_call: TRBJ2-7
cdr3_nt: TGTGCCAGCAGTCCTAGCGGAGGGCCCCCCTACGAGCAGTACTTC
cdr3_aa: CASSPSGGPPYEQYF

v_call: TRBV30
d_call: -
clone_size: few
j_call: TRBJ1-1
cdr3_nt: TGTGCCTGGAGAATAGACAGAGTTGTCACTGAAGCTTTCTTT
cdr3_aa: CAWRIDRVVTEAFF

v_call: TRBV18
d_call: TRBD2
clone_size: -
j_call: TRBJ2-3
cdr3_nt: TGTGCCAGCTCACGACCGGGACTAGCGGGAGGCTCAGATACGCAGTATTTT
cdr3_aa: CASSRPGLAGGSDTQYF

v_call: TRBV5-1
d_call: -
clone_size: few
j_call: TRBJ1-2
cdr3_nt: TGCGCCAGCAGCTTAGAGGACACCAGTCTGGATGGCTACACCTTC
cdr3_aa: CASSLEDTSLDGYTF

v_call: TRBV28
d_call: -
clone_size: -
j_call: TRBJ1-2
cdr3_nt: TGTGCCAGCAACCCGGGTACTGGCTATGGCTACACCTTC
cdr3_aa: CASNPGTGYGYTF

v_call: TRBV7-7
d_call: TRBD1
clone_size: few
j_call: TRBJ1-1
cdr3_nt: TGTGCTAGCAGCTTACCCCGGGACAGGGGGCCGATGAACACTGAAGCTTTCTTT
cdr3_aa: CASSLPRDRGPMNTEAFF

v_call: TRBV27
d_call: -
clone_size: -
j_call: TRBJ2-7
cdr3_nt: TGTGCCAGCAGCCCTCCCCGGGAAAAAGCAAACCACGAGCAGTACTTC
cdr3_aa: CASSPPREKANHEQYF

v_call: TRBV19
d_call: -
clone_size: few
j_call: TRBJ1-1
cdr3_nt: TGTGCCAGCCAAATTAGGGGAGGGCCGAGTGAAGCTTTCTTT
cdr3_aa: CASQIRGGPSEAFF

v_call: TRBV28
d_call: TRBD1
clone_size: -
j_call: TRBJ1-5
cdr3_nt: TGTGCCAGCAACAGGGGGGGTTTTAGCAATCAGCCCCAGCATTTT
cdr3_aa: CASNRGGFSNQPQHF

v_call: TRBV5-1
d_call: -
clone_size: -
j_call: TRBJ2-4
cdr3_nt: TGCGCCAGCAGCTTGGAGGGGACCAAAAACATTCAGTACTTC
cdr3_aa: CASSLEGTKNIQYF

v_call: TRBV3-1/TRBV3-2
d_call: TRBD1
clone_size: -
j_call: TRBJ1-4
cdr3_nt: TGTGCCAGCAGCCAGTGGGACAGGGAGGAAAAACTGTTTTTT
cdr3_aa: CASSQWDREEKLFF

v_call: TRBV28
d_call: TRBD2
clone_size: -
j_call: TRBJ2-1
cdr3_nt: TGTGCCAGCAGCCTATTTACCCACTTGACTAGCGGGAGGGCCCGGTTTGAGCAGTTCTTC
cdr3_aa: CASSLFTHLTSGRARFEQFF

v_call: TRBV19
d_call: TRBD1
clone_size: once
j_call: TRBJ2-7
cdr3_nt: TGTGCCAGTAGTATTTCTGGGCAGGGGGCCAGCTACGAGCAGTACTTC
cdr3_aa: CASSISGQGASYEQYF

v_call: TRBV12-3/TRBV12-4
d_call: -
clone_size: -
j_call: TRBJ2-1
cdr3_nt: TGTGCCAGCAGGTCACAGGGTTACAATGAGCAGTTCTTC
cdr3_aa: CASRSQGYNEQFF

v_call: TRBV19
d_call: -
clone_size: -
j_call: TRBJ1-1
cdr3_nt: TGTGCCAGTAGTCTACATTCAGGGTACGGGAACACTGAAGCTTTCTTT
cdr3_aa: CASSLHSGYGNTEAFF

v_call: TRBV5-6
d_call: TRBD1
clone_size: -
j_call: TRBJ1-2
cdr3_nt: TGTGCCAGCAGCTCTGGACAGGGCGAAGGCTACACCTTC
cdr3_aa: CASSSGQGEGYTF

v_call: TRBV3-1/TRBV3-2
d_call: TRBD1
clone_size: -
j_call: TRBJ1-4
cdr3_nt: TGTGCCAGCAGCCAACCCGGGACAGTTAATGAAAAACTGTTTTTT
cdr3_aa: CASSQPGTVNEKLFF

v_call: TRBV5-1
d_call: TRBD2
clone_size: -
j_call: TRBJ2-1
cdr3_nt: TGCGCCAGCAGCTTGGAGGGACTAGCGGGGGTTGAGCAGTTCTTC
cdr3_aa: CASSLEGLAGVEQFF

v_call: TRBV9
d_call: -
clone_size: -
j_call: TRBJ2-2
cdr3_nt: TGTGCCAGCAGCGTAACAGTCGCGAACACCGGGGAGCTGTTTTTT
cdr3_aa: CASSVTVANTGELFF

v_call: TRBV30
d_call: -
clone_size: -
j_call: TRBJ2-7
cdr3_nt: TGTGCCTGGACTCGGGGGTCTACCTCCTACGAGCAGTACTTC
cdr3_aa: CAWTRGSTSYEQYF

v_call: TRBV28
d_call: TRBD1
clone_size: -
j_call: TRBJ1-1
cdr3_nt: TGTGCCGGTTCACCCACAGGGGGGACTGAAGCTTTCTTT
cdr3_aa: CAGSPTGGTEAFF

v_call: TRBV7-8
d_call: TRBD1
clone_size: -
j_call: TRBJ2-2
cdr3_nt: TGTGCCAGCAGCCCCACAGGGGGATACACCGGGGAGCTGTTTTTT
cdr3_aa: CASSPTGGYTGELFF

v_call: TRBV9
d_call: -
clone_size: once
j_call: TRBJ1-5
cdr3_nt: TGTGCCAGCAGCGTAGGAACAGGGTTGAGCAATCAGCCCCAGCATTTT
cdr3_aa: CASSVGTGLSNQPQHF

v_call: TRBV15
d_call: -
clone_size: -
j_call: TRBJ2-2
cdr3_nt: TGTGCCACCAGCAGAGTTGGCGAGGCTACCGGGGAGCTGTTTTTT
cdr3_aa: CATSRVGEATGELFF

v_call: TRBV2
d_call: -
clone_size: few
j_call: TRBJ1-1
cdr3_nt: TGTGCCAGCAGTGAACAGGGGTATACTGAAGCTTTCTTT
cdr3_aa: CASSEQGYTEAFF

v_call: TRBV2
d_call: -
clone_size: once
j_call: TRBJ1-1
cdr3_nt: TGTGCCAGCTCCTATGGGCCGGGGGCTTTCTTT
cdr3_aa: CASSYGPGAFF

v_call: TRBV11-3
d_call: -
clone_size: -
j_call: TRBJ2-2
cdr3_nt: TGTGCCAGCAGCTTAGAGGGGACATTGGGGACCGGGGAGCTGTTTTTT
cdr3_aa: CASSLEGTLGTGELFF

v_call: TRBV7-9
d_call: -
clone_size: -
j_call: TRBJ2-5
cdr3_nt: TGTGCCAGCAGCTTATTCGGGGAGGCGAGGGTAAAAGAGACCCAGTACTTC
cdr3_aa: CASSLFGEARVKETQYF

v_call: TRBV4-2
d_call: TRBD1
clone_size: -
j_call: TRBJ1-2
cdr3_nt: TGTGCCAGCAGACAAACTACAACCGGGACAGGGGGTGTCTATGGCTACACCTTC
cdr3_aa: CASRQTTTGTGGVYGYTF

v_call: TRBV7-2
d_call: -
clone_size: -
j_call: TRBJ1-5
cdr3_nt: TGTGCCAGCAGCCCTCAGGGGTTCGGGAATCAGCCCCAGCATTTT
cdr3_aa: CASSPQGFGNQPQHF

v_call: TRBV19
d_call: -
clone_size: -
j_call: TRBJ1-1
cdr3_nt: TGTGCCAGTAGTATGCAAGACCGGGGAACCACTGAAGCTTTCTTT
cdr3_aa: CASSMQDRGTTEAFF

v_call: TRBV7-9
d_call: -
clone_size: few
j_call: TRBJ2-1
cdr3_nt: TGTGCCAGCAGCTTAGAAAGGCGGGGAGCCTACAATGAGCAGTTCTTC
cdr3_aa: CASSLERRGAYNEQFF

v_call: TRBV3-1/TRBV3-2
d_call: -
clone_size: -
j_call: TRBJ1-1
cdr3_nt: TGTGCCAGCAGCCAAGCAGGTGAAGCTTTCTTT
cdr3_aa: CASSQAGEAFF